This is a list of T cell receptor beta chains from one sample in a study of T cells after yellow fever vaccination. A single record per CDR3 protein comes from TCRdb applying MiXCR to the 5' RACE reads. The table lists fewer than 350,000 distinct CDR3 sequences, 3.6% of them singletons. The sequencing used PBMCs, collected on the day of the yellow fever booster vaccination. The receptor set was obtained from a man between 18 and 35 years old who received the YFV17D yellow fever vaccine. Each CDR3 is given with its conserved first and last residue. A D gene is named only where the DNA matches it firmly. Clone size is shown for a subset of rows, as once, few, many or a class of expanded clone.

DNA,CDR3,D,J,size,length,V
TGTGCCAGCAGCTTGATGAACAGGGGGCCGGATGAGCAGTTCTTC,CASSLMNRGPDEQFF,TRBD1,TRBJ2-1,-,15,TRBV5-6
TGTGCCAGCAGCTTAGGGGGAAGTATGGAGCCCCAGCATTTT,CASSLGGSMEPQHF,-,TRBJ1-5,-,14,TRBV13
TGTGCCACCAGTGATTTTGGGGCCCGGGGCAATGAGCAGTTCTTC,CATSDFGARGNEQFF,-,TRBJ2-1,few,15,TRBV24-1
TGCGCCAGCAGCTTGCTCTACGGTAGGGCCGGGGAGCTGTTTTTT,CASSLLYGRAGELFF,-,TRBJ2-2,many,15,TRBV5-1
TGTGCCACCAGTGAGCCGTGGCAGGGCCTTCAAGAGACCCAGTACTTC,CATSEPWQGLQETQYF,-,TRBJ2-5,many,16,TRBV24-1
TGTGCCAGCAGTGAAGCTCCAGGGCCTGAAAAACTGTTTTTT,CASSEAPGPEKLFF,-,TRBJ1-4,-,14,TRBV6-1
TGTGCCAGCACTCACCCGATAGGGGGTGGCTACACCTTC,CASTHPIGGGYTF,-,TRBJ1-2,few,13,TRBV6-5
TGCGCCAGCAGCCAAGAGATAGGAGGTGAAGCTTTCTTT,CASSQEIGGEAFF,-,TRBJ1-1,-,13,TRBV4-3
TGTGCCAGCAGCTTTGCGGGGGGGGTGTCCTACAATGAGCAGTTCTTC,CASSFAGGVSYNEQFF,TRBD2,TRBJ2-1,-,16,TRBV7-3
TGTGCCAGCAGCCTTGGACGGTCCCAGGGTACGCAGTATTTT,CASSLGRSQGTQYF,-,TRBJ2-3,few,14,TRBV7-2
TGCGCCAGCAGCTTGTCGACAGGGGGCCTAACTAACTATGGCTACACCTTC,CASSLSTGGLTNYGYTF,TRBD1,TRBJ1-2,-,17,TRBV5-1
TGTGCCAGCAGCTTAGGGGAGAGGGACTACGAGCAGTACTTC,CASSLGERDYEQYF,-,TRBJ2-7,many,14,TRBV7-9
TGTGCCAGCAGCTTCGGCGGGACAGGGATGAACACTGAAGCTTTCTTT,CASSFGGTGMNTEAFF,TRBD1,TRBJ1-1,many,16,TRBV7-9
TGCGCCAGCAGGCAGGCCCTTAGCTCCTATAATTCACCCCTCCACTTT,CASRQALSSYNSPLHF,-,TRBJ1-6,-,16,TRBV5-1
TGTGCCACCGCCCGGACAGCGAACACTGAAGCTTTCTTT,CATARTANTEAFF,-,TRBJ1-1,many,13,TRBV7-3
TGCAGTGCTAGGGTCCCAGGGACAAAAACAGATACGCAGTATTTT,CSARVPGTKTDTQYF,-,TRBJ2-3,many,15,TRBV20-1
TGTGCCACCGTGGCCCGGGGGGGGCTGCTCGATACGCAGTATTTT,CATVARGGLLDTQYF,TRBD2,TRBJ2-3,-,15,TRBV15
TGTGCCAGCAGCCGTCGAGGGGAAGATACGCAGTATTTT,CASSRRGEDTQYF,-,TRBJ2-3,-,13,TRBV3-1
TGTGCCGGACTAGGGACGGCGAACACCGGGGAGCTGTTTTTT,CAGLGTANTGELFF,TRBD2,TRBJ2-2,-,14,TRBV19